The TCR beta chain described here comes from a study of sequential checkpoint blockade in melanoma. In the study overall: Patients were randomized 1:1 to nivolumab-then-ipilimumab or ipilimumab-then-nivolumab first-line. Maintenance nivolumab came after either treatment sequence.

This table comes from immunoSEQ multiplex PCR, and its TCRdb copy is limited to in-frame clones, with some not included. The data show tens of thousands of clones, around 90% seen once. The V gene lost 5 bases and the J gene lost 4 bases, with 16 bases spanning the gap. The CDR3 consists of 15 residues. Germline V gene data show CDR1 as SGHVS and CDR2 as FNYEAQ. Indicated treatment: randomized to nivolumab then ipilimumab (arm A) or the reverse (arm B). None of the patients previously received DNA-damaging chemotherapy. This clone has just one count. Material: CD8+ T cells sorted from blood (inferred from file names), obtained from a patient given nivolumab and ipilimumab in sequence. This chain joins TRBV7-6 and TRBJ2-3, with D maybe TRBD1 (5 bases). The TCR was taken from a human donor with melanoma. CDR3 in DNA: TGTGCCAGCAGCCCAGGGTTCTCCAGAGCAGATACGCAGTATTTT. This encodes CASSPGFSRADTQYF.